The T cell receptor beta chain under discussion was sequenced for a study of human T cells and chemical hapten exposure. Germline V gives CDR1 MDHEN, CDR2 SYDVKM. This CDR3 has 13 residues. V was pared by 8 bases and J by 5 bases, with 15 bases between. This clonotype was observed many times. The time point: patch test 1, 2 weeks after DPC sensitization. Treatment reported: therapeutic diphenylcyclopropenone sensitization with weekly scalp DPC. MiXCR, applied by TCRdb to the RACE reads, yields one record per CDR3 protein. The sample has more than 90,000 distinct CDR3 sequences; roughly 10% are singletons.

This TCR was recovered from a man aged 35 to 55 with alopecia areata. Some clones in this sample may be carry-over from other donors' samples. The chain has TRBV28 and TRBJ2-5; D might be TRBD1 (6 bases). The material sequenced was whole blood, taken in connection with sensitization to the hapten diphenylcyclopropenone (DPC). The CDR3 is CASSFPGDETQYF. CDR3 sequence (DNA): TGTGCCAGCTCCTTCCCAGGGGATGAGACCCAGTACTTC.